The subject of this entry is one T cell receptor (beta chain). CDR3 length: 14 residues. V lost 4 bases to trimming and J lost 6 bases, with 15 bases between them. Germline CDR1 is MDHEN and CDR2 is SYDVKM. The data originate from a study of blood T cell repertoires in COVID-19. Study-level background: Samples representing acute and convalescent COVID-19 were sourced from the United States, Italy and Spain. Sample material is recorded as cDNA or gDNA derived from T cells, B-cell-depleted T cells, or PBMCs.

Per the authors' pipeline: For nucleated cells, counts were estimated from reference gene primer amplification. TCRdb's table, derived via immunoSEQ multiplex PCR, lists solely in-frame clones and lacks some. Clone size and V and J calls were adopted from that table, with D and trimming inferred from the DNA. The sample includes about 95,000 clones, approximately 91% of them seen just once. Material for sequencing was peripheral blood. The J gene is TRBJ1-2, the V gene TRBV28; no firm D call. This TCR was sampled from a woman in her 70s with acute or convalescent COVID-19. CDR3 in amino acids: CASSSLSALDGYTF. The CDR3 DNA follows: TGTGCCAGCAGTTCTTTAAGCGCTTTAGATGGCTACACCTTC.